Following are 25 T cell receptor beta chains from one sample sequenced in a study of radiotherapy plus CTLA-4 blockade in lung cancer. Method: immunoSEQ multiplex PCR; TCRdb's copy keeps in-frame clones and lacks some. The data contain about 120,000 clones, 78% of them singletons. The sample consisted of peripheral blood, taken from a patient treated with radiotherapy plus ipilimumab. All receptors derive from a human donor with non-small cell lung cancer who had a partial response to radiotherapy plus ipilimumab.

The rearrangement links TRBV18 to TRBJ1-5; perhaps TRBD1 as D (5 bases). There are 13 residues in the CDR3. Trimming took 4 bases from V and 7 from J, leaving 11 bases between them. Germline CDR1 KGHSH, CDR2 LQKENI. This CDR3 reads CASSQSGEQPQHF. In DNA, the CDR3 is TGTGCCAGCTCACAATCGGGGGAGCAGCCCCAGCATTTT.

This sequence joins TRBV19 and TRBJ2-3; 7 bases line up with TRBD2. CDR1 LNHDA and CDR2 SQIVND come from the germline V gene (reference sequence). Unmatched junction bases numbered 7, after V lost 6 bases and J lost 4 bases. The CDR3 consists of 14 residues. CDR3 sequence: CASSQGGLSDTQYF. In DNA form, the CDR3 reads TGTGCCAGTAGCCAGGGAGGGCTATCAGATACGCAGTATTTT.

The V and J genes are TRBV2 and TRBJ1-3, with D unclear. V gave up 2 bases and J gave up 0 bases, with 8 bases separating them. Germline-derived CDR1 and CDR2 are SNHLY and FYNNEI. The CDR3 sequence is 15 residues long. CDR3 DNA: TGTGCCAGCAGTGAATATATCCTCTCTGGAAACACCATATATTTT. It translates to CASSEYILSGNTIYF.

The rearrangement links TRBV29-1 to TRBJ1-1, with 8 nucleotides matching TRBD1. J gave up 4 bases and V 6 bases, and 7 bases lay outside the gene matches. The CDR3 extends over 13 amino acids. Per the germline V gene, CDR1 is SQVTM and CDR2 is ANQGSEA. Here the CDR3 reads CSVATTGGTEAFF. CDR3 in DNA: TGCAGCGTCGCTACAACAGGGGGCACTGAAGCTTTCTTT. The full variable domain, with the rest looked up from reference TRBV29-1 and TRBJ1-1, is SAVISQKPSRDICQRGTSLTIQCQVDSQVTMMFWYRQQPGQSLTLIATANQGSEATYESGFVIDKFPISRPNLTFSTLTVSNMSPEDSSIYLCSVATTGGTEAFFGQGTRLTVV.

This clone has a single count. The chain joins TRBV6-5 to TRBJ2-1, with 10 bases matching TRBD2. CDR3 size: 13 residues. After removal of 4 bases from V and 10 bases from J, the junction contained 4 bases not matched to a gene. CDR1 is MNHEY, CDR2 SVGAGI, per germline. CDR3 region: CASSWLTSGEQFF. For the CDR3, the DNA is TGTGCCAGCAGTTGGCTGACTAGCGGGGAGCAGTTCTTC.

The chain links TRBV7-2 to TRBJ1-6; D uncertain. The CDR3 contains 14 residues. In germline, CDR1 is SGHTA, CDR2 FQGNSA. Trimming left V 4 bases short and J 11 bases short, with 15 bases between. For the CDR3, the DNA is TGTGCCAGCAGCTCGATACCAACGTCGGCACCCCTCCACTTT. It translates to CASSSIPTSAPLHF.

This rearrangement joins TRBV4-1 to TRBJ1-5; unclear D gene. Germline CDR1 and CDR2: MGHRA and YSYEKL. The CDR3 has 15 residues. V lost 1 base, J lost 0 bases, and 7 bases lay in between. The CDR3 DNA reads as TGCGCCAGCAGCCAAGGCCTCTATAGCAATCAGCCCCAGCATTTT. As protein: CASSQGLYSNQPQHF.

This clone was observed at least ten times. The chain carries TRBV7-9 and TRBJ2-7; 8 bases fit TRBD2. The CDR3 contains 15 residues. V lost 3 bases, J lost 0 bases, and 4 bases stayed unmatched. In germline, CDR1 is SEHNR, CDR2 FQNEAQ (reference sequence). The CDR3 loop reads CASSFVTSASYEQYF. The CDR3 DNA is TGTGCCAGCAGCTTCGTGACTAGCGCCTCCTACGAGCAGTACTTC. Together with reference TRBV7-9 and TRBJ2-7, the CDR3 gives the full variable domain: DTGVSQNPRHKITKRGQNVTFRCDPISEHNRLYWYRQTLGQGPEFLTYFQNEAQLEKSRLLSDRFSAERPKGSFSTLEIQRTEQGDSAMYLCASSFVTSASYEQYFGPGTRLTVT.

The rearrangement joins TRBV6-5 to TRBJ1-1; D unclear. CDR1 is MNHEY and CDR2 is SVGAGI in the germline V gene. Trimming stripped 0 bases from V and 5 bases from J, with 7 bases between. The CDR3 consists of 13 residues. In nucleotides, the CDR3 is TGTGCCAGCAGTTACTCGCGCCTAACTGAAGCTTTCTTT. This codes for CASSYSRLTEAFF.

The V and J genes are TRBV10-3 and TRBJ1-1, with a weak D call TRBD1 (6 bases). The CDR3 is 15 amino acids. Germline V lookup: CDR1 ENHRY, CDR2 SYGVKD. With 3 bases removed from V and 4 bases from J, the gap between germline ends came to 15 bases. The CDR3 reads CAISEMGGASTEAFF. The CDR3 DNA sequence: TGTGCCATCAGTGAAATGGGGGGGGCGAGCACTGAAGCTTTCTTT.

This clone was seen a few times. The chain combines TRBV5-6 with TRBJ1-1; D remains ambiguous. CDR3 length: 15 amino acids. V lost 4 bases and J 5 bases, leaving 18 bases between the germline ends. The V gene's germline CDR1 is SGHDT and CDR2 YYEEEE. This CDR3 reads CASSPERGDWTEAFF. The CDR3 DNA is TGTGCCAGCAGCCCCGAGCGGGGAGATTGGACTGAAGCTTTCTTT.

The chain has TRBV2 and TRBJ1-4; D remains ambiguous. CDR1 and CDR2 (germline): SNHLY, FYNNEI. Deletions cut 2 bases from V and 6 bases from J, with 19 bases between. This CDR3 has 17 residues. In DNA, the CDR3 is TGTGCCAGCAGTGAATGGGGTCCCAGGACCGGGGATGAAAAACTGTTTTTT. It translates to CASSEWGPRTGDEKLFF.

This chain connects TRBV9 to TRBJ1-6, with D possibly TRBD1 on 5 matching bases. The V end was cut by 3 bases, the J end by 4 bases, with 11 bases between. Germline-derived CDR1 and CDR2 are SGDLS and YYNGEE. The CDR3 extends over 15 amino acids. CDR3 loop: CASSGDKGYNSPLHF. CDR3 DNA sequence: TGTGCCAGCAGCGGGGATAAGGGGTATAATTCACCCCTCCACTTT. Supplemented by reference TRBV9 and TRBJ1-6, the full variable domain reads DSGVTQTPKHLITATGQRVTLRCSPRSGDLSVYWYQQSLDQGLQFLIQYYNGEERAKGNILERFSAQQFPDLHSELNLSSLELGDSALYFCASSGDKGYNSPLHFGNGTRLTVT.

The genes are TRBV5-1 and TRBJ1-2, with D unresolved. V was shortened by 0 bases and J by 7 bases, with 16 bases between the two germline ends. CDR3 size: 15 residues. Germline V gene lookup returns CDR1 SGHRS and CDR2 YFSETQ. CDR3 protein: CASSLDQVRSSGYTF. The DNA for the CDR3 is TGCGCCAGCAGCTTGGACCAAGTCCGGTCTTCTGGCTACACCTTC.

In DNA, the CDR3 is TGTGCCAGCAGCTTCCTAGCGGGAGGCCCCAAAAACATTCAGTACTTC. Protein sequence: CASSFLAGGPKNIQYF. This chain uses TRBV7-3 with TRBJ2-4, with TRBD2 matching 11 bases. Trimming at V came to 3 bases and at J to 2 bases, leaving 3 bases not matched to a gene. The CDR3 runs 16 residues. Germline lookup yields CDR1 SGHTA and CDR2 FQGTGA.

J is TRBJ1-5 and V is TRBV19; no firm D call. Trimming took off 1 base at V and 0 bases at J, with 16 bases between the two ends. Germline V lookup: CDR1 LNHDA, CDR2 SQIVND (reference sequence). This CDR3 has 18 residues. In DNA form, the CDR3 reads TGTGCCAGTAGTATAGGCCCGAGGATCCTTTATAGCAATCAGCCCCAGCATTTT. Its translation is CASSIGPRILYSNQPQHF.

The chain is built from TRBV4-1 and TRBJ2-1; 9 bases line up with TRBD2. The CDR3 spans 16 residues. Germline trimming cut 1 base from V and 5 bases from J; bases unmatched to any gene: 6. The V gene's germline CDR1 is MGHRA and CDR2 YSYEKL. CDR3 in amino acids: CASSQVYAGGHNEQFF. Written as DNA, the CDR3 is TGCGCCAGCAGCCAAGTCTACGCGGGAGGGCACAATGAGCAGTTCTTC.

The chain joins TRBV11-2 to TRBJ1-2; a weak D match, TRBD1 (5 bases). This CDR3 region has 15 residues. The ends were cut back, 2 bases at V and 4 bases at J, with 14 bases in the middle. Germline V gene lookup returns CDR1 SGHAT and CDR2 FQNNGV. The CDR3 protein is CASSLSPGQGYGYTF. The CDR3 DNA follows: TGTGCCAGCAGCTTATCCCCAGGGCAAGGCTATGGCTACACCTTC. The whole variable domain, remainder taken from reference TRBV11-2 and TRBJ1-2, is EAGVAQSPRYKIIEKRQSVAFWCNPISGHATLYWYQQILGQGPKLLIQFQNNGVVDDSQLPKDRFSAERLKGVDSTLKIQPAKLEDSAVYLCASSLSPGQGYGYTFGSGTRLTVV.

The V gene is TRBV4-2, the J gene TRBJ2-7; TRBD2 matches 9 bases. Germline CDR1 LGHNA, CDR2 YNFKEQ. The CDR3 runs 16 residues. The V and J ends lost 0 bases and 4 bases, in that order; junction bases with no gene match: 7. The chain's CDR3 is CASSQDLLREGYEQYF. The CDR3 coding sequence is TGTGCCAGCAGCCAAGACCTCTTGCGGGAGGGTTACGAGCAGTACTTC.

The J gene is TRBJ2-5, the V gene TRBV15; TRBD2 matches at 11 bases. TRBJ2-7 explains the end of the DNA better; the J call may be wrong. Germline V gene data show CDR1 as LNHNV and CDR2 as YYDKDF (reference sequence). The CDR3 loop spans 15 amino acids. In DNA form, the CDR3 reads TGTGCCACCAGCCGAGGGACTAGCGGAACCTACGAGCAGTACTTC. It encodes CATSRGTSGTYEQYF.

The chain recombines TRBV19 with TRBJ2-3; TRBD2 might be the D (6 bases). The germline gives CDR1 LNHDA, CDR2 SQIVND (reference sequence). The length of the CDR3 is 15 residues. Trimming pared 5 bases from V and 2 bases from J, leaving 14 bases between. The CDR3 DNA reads TGTGCCAGTAGTTACGGGACTCCTGACACAGATACGCAGTATTTT. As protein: CASSYGTPDTDTQYF.

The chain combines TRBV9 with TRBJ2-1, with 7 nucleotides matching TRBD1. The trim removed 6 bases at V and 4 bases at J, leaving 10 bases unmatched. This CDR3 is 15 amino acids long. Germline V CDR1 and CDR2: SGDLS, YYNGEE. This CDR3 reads CASIHRDREYNEQFF. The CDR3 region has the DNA TGTGCCAGCATCCATCGGGACAGAGAATACAATGAGCAGTTCTTC.

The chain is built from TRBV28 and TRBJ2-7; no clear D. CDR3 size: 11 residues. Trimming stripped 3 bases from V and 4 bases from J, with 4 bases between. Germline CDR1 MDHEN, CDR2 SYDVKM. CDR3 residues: CASSFSYEQYF. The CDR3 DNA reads TGTGCCAGCAGTTTCAGTTACGAGCAGTACTTC.

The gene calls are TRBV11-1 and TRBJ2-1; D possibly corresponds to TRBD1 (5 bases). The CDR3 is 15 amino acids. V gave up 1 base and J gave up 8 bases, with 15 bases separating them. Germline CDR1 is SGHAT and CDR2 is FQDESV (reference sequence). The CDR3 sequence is CASSLEGYVIDEQFF. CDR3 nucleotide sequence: TGTGCCAGCAGCTTAGAGGGGTATGTTATCGATGAGCAGTTCTTC.

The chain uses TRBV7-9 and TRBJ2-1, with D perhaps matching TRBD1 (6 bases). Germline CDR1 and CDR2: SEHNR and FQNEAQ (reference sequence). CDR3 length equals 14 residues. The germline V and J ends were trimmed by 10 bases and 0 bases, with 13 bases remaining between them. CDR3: CATTRDTSYNEQFF. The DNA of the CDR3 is TGTGCCACCACCCGGGACACCTCCTACAATGAGCAGTTCTTC.